The clone carrying this TCR beta chain occurred a few times. Antigen specificity is unknown. The sample originates from a study of T-cell memory formation after mild COVID-19. Germline values: CDR1 MDHEN, CDR2 SYDVKM. V was pared by 6 bases and J by 7 bases, with 19 bases between. The CDR3 is made up of 14 amino acids. 5'RACE, which relied on constant-segment primers, yielded TCR alpha and TCR beta cDNA libraries carrying sample barcodes and UMIs. MiXCR was run by TCRdb on the 5' RACE reads, yielding one entry per CDR3 protein. The profile shows roughly 400,000 distinct CDR3 sequences, more than 15% of them singletons. Study results and caveats: A balance of CD4 and CD8 characterized clones contracting day 15 to 85, whereas later expanders leaned CD4+. That cross-reactive memory joined was suggested by some responding clones appearing in pre-infection memory.

The chain links TRBV28 to TRBJ2-7, with a possible D match to TRBD2 (5 bases). Sequencing was done on a sample of PBMCs or a T cell subset sorted from them (not recorded which). This TCR came from a man younger than 35 who had mild COVID-19 (a few samples of this study predate the infection). Cell type and time point are not known. The CDR3: CASSPGGESQEQYV. The CDR3, as DNA: TGTGCCAGCAGCCCCGGAGGAGAAAGTCAGGAGCAGTACGTC.